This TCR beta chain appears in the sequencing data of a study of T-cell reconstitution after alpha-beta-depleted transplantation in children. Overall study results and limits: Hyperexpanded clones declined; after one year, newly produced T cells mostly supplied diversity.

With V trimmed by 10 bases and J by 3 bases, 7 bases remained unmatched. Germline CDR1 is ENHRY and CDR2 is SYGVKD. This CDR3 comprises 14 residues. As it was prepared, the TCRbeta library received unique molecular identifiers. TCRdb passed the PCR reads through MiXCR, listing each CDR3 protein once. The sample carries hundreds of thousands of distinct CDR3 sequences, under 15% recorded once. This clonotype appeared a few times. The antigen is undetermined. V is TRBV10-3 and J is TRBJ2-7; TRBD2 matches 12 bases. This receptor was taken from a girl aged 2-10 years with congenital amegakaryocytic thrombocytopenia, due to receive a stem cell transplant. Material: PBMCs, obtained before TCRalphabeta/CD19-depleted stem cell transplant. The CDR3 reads CATRTSGTFYEQYF. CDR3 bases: TGTGCCACTAGGACTAGCGGGACGTTCTACGAGCAGTACTTC.